The clone carrying this T cell receptor beta chain was seen a few times. No antigen is known for it. It was the library that attached unique molecular identifiers to individual cDNA molecules. From the RACE reads, TCRdb called clonotypes with MiXCR, one entry per CDR3 protein. The data hold tens of thousands of distinct CDR3 sequences, with about 32% observed a single time. The time point: patch test 1, 2 weeks after DPC sensitization. Treatment reported: therapeutic diphenylcyclopropenone sensitization with weekly scalp DPC. The ends were cut back, 7 bases at V and 0 bases at J, with 8 bases in the middle. In germline, CDR1 is SGHKS, CDR2 YYEKEE (reference sequence). This CDR3 contains 14 residues. This sample was included in a study of human T cells and chemical hapten exposure. In the study overall: Upper back patch tests used 0.01% DPC, scored after 6 days. Patients, chiefly female, had alopecia areata, totalis or universalis.

General study results and limits: Relative to control repertoires, expanded TCRs gave rise to significantly more large CDR3 similarity clusters.

Specimen: whole blood, collected in connection with sensitization to the hapten diphenylcyclopropenone (DPC). The chain couples TRBV5-5 to TRBJ2-6, with D unclear. The TCR originated in a man aged 35-49 years with alopecia areata. Some clones in this sample may be carry-over from other donors' samples. The CDR3 loop reads CASGRYSGANVLTF. In nucleotides, the CDR3 is TGTGCCAGCGGGCGCTACTCTGGGGCCAACGTCCTGACTTTC.